This T cell receptor beta chain derives from a study of human T cells and chemical hapten exposure. Looking at the study overall: 0.01% DPC was applied to the upper back in patch tests, which were read at 6 days. There were per-sample TCR yield variations, arising mainly from small pooled library volume differences. Study-wide results and limits: Because all patients had alopecia, their immune responses might differ from healthy ones.

TCRdb analysed the RACE reads with MiXCR anew, one entry per CDR3 protein. The table lists roughly 120,000 distinct CDR3 sequences, 9% to 9.5% of them singletons, with 3.1% in the top ten. The time point here: patch test 2, 6 weeks after DPC sensitization. Treatment reported: therapeutic diphenylcyclopropenone sensitization with weekly scalp DPC. Worth noting for this clonotype: Antigen: not known.

V was trimmed by 4 bases and J by 9 bases, leaving 10 bases between them. Germline-derived CDR1 and CDR2 are MGHRA and YSYEKL. The CDR3 contains 13 residues. The receptor's source is a middle-aged woman with alopecia areata. Some clones in this sample may be carry-over from other donors' samples. Sample: whole blood, taken in connection with sensitization to the hapten diphenylcyclopropenone (DPC). The V gene is TRBV4-1, the J gene TRBJ2-6, with D perhaps TRBD1 or TRBD2 (5 bases each). The CDR3 DNA reads TGCGCCAGCAGCCGTCGGGGCCTCAACGTCCTGACTTTC. Amino acids: CASSRRGLNVLTF.